This TCR beta chain is from a study of cytomegalovirus exposure and HLA in healthy donors. PCR primers comprised 60 Vbeta and 13 Jbeta primers. Profiled with immunoSEQ multiplex PCR; TCRdb holds only in-frame clones, not every one. The repertoire has about 240,000 clones, around 80% of them found once; the top ten carry around 8.3%. CDR1 GTSNPN and CDR2 SVGIG come from the germline V gene (reference sequence). This CDR3 has 15 residues. With 3 bases clipped from V and 6 bases from J, the junction kept 10 bases outside the gene matches. The source is a woman aged 55-70 years in good health and CMV-seropositive. Source material: PBMCs. The chain uses TRBV30 and TRBJ2-1; 8 nucleotides match TRBD2. The CDR3 sequence: CAWSPSGLAPNEQFF. For the CDR3, the DNA is TGTGCCTGGAGCCCCTCCGGACTAGCACCCAATGAGCAGTTCTTC.